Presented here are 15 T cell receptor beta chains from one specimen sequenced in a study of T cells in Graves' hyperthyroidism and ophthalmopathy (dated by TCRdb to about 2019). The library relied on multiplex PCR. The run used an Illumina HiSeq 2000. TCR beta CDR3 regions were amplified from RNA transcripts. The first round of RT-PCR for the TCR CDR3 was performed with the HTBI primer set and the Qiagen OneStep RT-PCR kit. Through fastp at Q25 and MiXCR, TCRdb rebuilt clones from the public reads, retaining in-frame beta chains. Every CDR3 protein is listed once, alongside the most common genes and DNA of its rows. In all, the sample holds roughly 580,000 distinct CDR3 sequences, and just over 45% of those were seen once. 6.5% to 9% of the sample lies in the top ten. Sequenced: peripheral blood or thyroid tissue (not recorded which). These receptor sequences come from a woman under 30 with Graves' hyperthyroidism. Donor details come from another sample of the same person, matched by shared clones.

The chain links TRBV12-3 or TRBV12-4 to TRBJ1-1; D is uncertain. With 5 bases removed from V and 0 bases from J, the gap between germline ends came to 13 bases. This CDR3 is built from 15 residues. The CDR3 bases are TGTGCCAGCAGTCCCCACCGAAGGGTGAACACTGAAGCTTTCTTT. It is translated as CASSPHRRVNTEAFF.

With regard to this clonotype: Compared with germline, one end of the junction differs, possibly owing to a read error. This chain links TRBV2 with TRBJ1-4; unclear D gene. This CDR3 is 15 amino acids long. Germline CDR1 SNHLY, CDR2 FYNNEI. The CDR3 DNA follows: TGCGCCAGCAGCCTCCCGACATTGGGAGATGAAAAACTGTTTTTT. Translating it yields CASSLPTLGDEKLFF.

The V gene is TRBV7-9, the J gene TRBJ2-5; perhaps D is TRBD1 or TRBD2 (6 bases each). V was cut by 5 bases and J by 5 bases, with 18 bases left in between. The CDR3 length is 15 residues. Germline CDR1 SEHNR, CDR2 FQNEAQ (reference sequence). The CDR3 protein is CASSAPGQRGETQYF. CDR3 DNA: TGTGCCAGCAGCGCTCCGGGACAACGGGGGGAGACCCAGTACTTC.

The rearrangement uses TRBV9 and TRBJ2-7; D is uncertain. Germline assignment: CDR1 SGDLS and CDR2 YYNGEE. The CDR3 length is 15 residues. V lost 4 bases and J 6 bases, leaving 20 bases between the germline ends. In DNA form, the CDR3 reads TGTGCCAGCAGCCAAGATTATGTTGGGGTTGCCGAGCAGTACTTC. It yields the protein CASSQDYVGVAEQYF.

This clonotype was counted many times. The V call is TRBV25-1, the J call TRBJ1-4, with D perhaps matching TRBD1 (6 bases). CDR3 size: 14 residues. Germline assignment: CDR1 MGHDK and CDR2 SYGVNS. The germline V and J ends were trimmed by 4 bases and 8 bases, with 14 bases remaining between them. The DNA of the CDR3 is TGTGCCAGCAGTGGAAGGGACATAAACGAAAAACTGTTTTTT. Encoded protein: CASSGRDINEKLFF.

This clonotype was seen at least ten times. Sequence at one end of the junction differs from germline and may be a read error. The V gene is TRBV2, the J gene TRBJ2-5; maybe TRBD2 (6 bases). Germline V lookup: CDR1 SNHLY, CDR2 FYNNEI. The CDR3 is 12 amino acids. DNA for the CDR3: TGCGCCAGCAGTGCGGGGCAAGAGACCCAGTACTTC. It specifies CASSAGQETQYF. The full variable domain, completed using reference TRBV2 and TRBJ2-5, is EPEVTQTPSHQVTQMGQEVILRCVPISNHLYFYWYRQILGQKVEFLVSFYNNEISEKSEIFDDQFSVERPDGSNFTLKIRSTKLEDSAMYFCASSAGQETQYFGPGTRLLVL.

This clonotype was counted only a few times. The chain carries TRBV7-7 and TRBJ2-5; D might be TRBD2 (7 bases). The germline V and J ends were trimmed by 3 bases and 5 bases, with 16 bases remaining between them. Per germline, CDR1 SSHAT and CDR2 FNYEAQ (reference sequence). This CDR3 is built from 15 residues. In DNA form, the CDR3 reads TGTGCCAGCAGCTTCTCGGGGGGCACTGGGGAGACCCAGTACTTC. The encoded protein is CASSFSGGTGETQYF.

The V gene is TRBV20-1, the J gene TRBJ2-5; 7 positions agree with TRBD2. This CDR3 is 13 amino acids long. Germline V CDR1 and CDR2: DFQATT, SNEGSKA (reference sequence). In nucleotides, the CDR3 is TGCGGACTACTGACTAGCACCCAAGAGACCCAGTACTTC. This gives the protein CGLLTSTQETQYF.

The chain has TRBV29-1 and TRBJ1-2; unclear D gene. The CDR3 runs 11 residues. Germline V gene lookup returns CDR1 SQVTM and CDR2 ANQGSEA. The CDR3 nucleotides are TGCAGGGACCGGGTCAACTATGGCTACACCTTC. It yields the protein CRDRVNYGYTF.

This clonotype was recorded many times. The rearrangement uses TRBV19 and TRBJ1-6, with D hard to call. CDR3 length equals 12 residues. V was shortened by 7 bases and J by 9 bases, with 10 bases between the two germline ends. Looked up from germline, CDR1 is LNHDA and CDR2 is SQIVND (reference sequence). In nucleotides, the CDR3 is TGTGCCAGTACCACCTCGGGTTCACCCCTCCACTTT. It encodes CASTTSGSPLHF.

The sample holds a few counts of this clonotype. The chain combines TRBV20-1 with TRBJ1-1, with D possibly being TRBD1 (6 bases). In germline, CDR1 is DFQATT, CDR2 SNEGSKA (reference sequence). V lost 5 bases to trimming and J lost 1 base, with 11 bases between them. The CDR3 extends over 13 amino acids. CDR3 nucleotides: TGCAGTGCTGGCCGACAGGCGAACACTGAAGCTTTCTTT. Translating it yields CSAGRQANTEAFF.

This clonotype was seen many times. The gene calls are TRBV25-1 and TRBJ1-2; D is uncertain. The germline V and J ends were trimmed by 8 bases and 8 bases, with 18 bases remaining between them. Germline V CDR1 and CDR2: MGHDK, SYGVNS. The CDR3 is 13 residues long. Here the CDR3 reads CASLEEGLGGYTF. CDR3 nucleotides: TGTGCCAGCCTCGAGGAGGGTCTGGGAGGCTACACCTTC.

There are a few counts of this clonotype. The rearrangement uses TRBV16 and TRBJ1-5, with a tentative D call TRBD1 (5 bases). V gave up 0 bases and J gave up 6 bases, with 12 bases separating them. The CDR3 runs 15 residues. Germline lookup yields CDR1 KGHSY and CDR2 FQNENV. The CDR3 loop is CASSQSSGRGQPQHF. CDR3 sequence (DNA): TGTGCCAGCAGCCAATCTTCAGGGCGAGGTCAGCCCCAGCATTTT.

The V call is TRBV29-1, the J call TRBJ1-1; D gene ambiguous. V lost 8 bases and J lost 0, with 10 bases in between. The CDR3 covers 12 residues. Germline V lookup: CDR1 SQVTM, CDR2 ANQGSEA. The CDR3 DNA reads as TGCAGCTTGGAGCTCATGAACACTGAAGCTTTCTTT. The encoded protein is CSLELMNTEAFF.

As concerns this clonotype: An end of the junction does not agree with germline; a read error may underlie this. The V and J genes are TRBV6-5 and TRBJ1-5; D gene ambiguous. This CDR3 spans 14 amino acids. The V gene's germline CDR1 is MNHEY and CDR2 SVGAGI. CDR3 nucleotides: TGTGCCATCAGTTACTCTGATAGCAATCAGCCCCAGCATTTT. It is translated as CAISYSDSNQPQHF.